These T cell receptor beta chains were read from a single sample in a study of blood T cell repertoires in COVID-19. Method: immunoSEQ multiplex PCR; TCRdb's copy keeps in-frame clones and lacks some. This table holds approximately 150,000 clones, roughly nine tenths found once. The sequenced material came from peripheral blood. These receptors originate from a man aged 18-30 years with COVID-19, enrolled during active disease. CDR3s include the opening cysteine and the closing phenylalanine or tryptophan. A D gene is named only where the DNA matches it firmly. The listing skips clone size in some rows; elsewhere it reads once, few, many or a size class.

clone size | J gene | V gene | D gene | CDR3 DNA | CDR3 protein
. | TRBJ1-2 | TRBV5-6 | . | TGTGCCAGCTACTTAGGGGGATCCTATGGCTACACCTTC | CASYLGGSYGYTF
. | TRBJ2-3 | TRBV11-2 | TRBD2 | TGTGCCAGCAGCTTACGGACTAGCGGGGTTAGCACAGATACGCAGTATTTT | CASSLRTSGVSTDTQYF
. | TRBJ1-5 | TRBV6-2/TRBV6-3 | . | TGTGCCAGCAGCTGGGACATTGATCAGCCCCAGCATTTT | CASSWDIDQPQHF
. | TRBJ2-3 | TRBV10-3 | TRBD2 | TGTGCCACTGCTGGGACTAGCGGGAGCACAGATACGCAGTATTTT | CATAGTSGSTDTQYF
. | TRBJ2-1 | TRBV20-1 | TRBD2 | TGCAGTGCTAGTCGCCTAGCGGGAGTCTCTGGTGAGCAGTTCTTC | CSASRLAGVSGEQFF
. | TRBJ1-5 | TRBV28 | TRBD1 | TGTGCCAGCAGTCCGACCGGGACAGGGTATCAGCCCCAGCATTTT | CASSPTGTGYQPQHF
. | TRBJ2-1 | TRBV28 | TRBD2 | TGTGCCAGCAGTTCTCCGGGACTAGCGGGATTTGAGCAGTTCTTC | CASSSPGLAGFEQFF
. | TRBJ2-3 | TRBV9 | . | TGTGCCAGCAGCGTAGATGAGGGGGCAGATACGCAGTATTTT | CASSVDEGADTQYF
. | TRBJ1-5 | TRBV27 | TRBD1 | TGTGCCAGCGGACAGGGGAATTTAGGCAATCAGCCCCAGCATTTT | CASGQGNLGNQPQHF
. | TRBJ2-7 | TRBV4-1 | . | TGCGCCAGCAGCCCGCAGATTGTCTCCTACGAGCAGTACTTC | CASSPQIVSYEQYF
once | TRBJ2-2 | TRBV19 | TRBD1 | TGTGCCAGTACTTCCGGGACAGGGGGGGACACCGGGGAGCTGTTTTTT | CASTSGTGGDTGELFF
. | TRBJ2-7 | TRBV4-1 | . | TGCGCCAGCAGCCCCTACAAAGCAATAAACGGGGAGCGGACCTACGAGCAGTACTTC | CASSPYKAINGERTYEQYF
once | TRBJ2-1 | TRBV24-1 | TRBD1 | TGTGCCACCAGTGACCGACAGGGCCTTTACAATGAGCAGTTCTTC | CATSDRQGLYNEQFF
. | TRBJ2-1 | TRBV10-3 | TRBD2 | TGTGCCATCAGGTCAGGTAGCGGGAGGGCGAATGAGCAGTTCTTC | CAIRSGSGRANEQFF
. | TRBJ2-3 | TRBV19 | . | TGTGCCAGTAGTATCCAGGGGACCTCAGATACGCAGTATTTT | CASSIQGTSDTQYF
. | TRBJ2-2 | TRBV27 | . | TGTGCCAGCAGTCCCCAACTAGCAATGGGCCTCACCGGGGAGCTGTTTTTT | CASSPQLAMGLTGELFF
few | TRBJ2-5 | TRBV29-1 | TRBD1 | TGCAGCGTTCGACAGGGTTTTAACCAAGAGACCCAGTACTTC | CSVRQGFNQETQYF
. | TRBJ1-1 | TRBV13 | TRBD1 | TGTGCCAGCAGCATCTCGGGACAGGGTGAAGCTTTCTTT | CASSISGQGEAFF
. | TRBJ2-5 | TRBV6-5 | TRBD2 | TGTGCCAGCAGTTACAGGGGAGGGAGGTCCCAGTACTTC | CASSYRGGRSQYF
. | TRBJ1-2 | TRBV27 | . | TGTGCCAGCAGCCGCGGGGGCAGCCCTAACTATGGCTACACCTTC | CASSRGGSPNYGYTF
. | TRBJ2-7 | TRBV4-3 | TRBD2 | TGCGCCAGCAGCCAAGTAATCGGGGGGTGGATCGCCGAGCAGTACTTC | CASSQVIGGWIAEQYF
. | TRBJ2-3 | TRBV9 | . | TGTGCCAGCGGTACCAGCGGATCAGATACGCAGTATTTT | CASGTSGSDTQYF
. | TRBJ2-2 | TRBV7-8 | TRBD2 | TGTGCCAGCAGCTTAACTAGCGGGGGACTTTTCGGGGAGCTGTTTTTT | CASSLTSGGLFGELFF
. | TRBJ1-2 | TRBV16 | . | TGTGCCAGCAGCCACCACGACAGGTGCCGACATGGCTACACCTTC | CASSHHDRCRHGYTF
. | TRBJ2-7 | TRBV6-2/TRBV6-3 | TRBD2 | TGTGCCAGCAGTTACTCCCGACTAGCGGGGACCTACGAGCAGTACTTC | CASSYSRLAGTYEQYF
. | TRBJ1-6 | TRBV6-5 | . | TGTGCCAGCAGTTACGGGCAGGATAATTCACCCCTCCACTTT | CASSYGQDNSPLHF
once | TRBJ2-7 | TRBV7-9 | TRBD2 | TGTGCCAGCAACCTAGAGGGAGGGGTGGCGGAGCAGTACTTC | CASNLEGGVAEQYF
. | TRBJ1-2 | TRBV6-5 | . | TGTGCCAGCAGCGTTCCGGGGTTGTACGGCTACACCTTC | CASSVPGLYGYTF
. | TRBJ2-7 | TRBV6-2/TRBV6-3 | . | TGTGCCAGCAGATACGGGCCAAGGACCTACGAGCAGTACTTC | CASRYGPRTYEQYF
. | TRBJ2-7 | TRBV19 | . | TGTGCCAGTAGTGCGGCGACAGGAAACTCCTACGAGCAGTACTTC | CASSAATGNSYEQYF